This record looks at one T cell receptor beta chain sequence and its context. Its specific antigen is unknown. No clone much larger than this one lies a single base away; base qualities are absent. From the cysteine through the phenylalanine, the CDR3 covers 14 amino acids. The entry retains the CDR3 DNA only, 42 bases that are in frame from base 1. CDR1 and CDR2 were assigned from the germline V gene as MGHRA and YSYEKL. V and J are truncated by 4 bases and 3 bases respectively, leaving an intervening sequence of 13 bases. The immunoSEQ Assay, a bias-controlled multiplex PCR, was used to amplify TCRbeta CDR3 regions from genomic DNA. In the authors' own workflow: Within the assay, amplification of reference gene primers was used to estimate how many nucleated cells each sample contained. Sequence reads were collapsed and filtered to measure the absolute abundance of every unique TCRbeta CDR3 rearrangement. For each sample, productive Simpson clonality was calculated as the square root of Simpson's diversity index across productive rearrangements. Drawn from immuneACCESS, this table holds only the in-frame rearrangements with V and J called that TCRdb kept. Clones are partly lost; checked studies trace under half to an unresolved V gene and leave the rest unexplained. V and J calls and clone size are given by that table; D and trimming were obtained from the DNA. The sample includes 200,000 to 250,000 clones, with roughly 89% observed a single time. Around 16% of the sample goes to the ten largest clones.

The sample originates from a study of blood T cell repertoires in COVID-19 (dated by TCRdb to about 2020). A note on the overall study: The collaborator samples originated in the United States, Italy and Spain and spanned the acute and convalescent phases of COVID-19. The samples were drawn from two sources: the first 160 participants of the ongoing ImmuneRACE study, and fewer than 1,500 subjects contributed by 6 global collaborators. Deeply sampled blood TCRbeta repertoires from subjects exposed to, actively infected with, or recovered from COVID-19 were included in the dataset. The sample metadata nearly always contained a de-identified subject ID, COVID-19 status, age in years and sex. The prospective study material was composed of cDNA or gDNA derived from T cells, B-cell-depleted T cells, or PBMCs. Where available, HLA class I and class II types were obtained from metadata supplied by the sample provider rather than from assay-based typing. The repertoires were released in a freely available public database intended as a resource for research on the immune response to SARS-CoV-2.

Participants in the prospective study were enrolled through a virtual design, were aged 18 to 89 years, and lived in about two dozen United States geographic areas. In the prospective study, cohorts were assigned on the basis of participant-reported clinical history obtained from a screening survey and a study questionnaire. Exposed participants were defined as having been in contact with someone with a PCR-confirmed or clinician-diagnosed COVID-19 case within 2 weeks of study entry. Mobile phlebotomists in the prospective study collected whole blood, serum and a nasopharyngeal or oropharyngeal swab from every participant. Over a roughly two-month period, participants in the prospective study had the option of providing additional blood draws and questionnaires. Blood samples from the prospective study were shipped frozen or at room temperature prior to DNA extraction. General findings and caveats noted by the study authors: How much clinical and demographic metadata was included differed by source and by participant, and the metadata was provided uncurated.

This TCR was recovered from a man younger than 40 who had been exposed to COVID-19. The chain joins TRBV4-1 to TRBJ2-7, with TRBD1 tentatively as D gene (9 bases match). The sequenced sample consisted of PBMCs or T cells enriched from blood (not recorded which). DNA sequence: TGCGCCAGCAGCCTAGCGGGACAGGGCTACGAGCAGTACTTC. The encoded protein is CASSLAGQGYEQYF.